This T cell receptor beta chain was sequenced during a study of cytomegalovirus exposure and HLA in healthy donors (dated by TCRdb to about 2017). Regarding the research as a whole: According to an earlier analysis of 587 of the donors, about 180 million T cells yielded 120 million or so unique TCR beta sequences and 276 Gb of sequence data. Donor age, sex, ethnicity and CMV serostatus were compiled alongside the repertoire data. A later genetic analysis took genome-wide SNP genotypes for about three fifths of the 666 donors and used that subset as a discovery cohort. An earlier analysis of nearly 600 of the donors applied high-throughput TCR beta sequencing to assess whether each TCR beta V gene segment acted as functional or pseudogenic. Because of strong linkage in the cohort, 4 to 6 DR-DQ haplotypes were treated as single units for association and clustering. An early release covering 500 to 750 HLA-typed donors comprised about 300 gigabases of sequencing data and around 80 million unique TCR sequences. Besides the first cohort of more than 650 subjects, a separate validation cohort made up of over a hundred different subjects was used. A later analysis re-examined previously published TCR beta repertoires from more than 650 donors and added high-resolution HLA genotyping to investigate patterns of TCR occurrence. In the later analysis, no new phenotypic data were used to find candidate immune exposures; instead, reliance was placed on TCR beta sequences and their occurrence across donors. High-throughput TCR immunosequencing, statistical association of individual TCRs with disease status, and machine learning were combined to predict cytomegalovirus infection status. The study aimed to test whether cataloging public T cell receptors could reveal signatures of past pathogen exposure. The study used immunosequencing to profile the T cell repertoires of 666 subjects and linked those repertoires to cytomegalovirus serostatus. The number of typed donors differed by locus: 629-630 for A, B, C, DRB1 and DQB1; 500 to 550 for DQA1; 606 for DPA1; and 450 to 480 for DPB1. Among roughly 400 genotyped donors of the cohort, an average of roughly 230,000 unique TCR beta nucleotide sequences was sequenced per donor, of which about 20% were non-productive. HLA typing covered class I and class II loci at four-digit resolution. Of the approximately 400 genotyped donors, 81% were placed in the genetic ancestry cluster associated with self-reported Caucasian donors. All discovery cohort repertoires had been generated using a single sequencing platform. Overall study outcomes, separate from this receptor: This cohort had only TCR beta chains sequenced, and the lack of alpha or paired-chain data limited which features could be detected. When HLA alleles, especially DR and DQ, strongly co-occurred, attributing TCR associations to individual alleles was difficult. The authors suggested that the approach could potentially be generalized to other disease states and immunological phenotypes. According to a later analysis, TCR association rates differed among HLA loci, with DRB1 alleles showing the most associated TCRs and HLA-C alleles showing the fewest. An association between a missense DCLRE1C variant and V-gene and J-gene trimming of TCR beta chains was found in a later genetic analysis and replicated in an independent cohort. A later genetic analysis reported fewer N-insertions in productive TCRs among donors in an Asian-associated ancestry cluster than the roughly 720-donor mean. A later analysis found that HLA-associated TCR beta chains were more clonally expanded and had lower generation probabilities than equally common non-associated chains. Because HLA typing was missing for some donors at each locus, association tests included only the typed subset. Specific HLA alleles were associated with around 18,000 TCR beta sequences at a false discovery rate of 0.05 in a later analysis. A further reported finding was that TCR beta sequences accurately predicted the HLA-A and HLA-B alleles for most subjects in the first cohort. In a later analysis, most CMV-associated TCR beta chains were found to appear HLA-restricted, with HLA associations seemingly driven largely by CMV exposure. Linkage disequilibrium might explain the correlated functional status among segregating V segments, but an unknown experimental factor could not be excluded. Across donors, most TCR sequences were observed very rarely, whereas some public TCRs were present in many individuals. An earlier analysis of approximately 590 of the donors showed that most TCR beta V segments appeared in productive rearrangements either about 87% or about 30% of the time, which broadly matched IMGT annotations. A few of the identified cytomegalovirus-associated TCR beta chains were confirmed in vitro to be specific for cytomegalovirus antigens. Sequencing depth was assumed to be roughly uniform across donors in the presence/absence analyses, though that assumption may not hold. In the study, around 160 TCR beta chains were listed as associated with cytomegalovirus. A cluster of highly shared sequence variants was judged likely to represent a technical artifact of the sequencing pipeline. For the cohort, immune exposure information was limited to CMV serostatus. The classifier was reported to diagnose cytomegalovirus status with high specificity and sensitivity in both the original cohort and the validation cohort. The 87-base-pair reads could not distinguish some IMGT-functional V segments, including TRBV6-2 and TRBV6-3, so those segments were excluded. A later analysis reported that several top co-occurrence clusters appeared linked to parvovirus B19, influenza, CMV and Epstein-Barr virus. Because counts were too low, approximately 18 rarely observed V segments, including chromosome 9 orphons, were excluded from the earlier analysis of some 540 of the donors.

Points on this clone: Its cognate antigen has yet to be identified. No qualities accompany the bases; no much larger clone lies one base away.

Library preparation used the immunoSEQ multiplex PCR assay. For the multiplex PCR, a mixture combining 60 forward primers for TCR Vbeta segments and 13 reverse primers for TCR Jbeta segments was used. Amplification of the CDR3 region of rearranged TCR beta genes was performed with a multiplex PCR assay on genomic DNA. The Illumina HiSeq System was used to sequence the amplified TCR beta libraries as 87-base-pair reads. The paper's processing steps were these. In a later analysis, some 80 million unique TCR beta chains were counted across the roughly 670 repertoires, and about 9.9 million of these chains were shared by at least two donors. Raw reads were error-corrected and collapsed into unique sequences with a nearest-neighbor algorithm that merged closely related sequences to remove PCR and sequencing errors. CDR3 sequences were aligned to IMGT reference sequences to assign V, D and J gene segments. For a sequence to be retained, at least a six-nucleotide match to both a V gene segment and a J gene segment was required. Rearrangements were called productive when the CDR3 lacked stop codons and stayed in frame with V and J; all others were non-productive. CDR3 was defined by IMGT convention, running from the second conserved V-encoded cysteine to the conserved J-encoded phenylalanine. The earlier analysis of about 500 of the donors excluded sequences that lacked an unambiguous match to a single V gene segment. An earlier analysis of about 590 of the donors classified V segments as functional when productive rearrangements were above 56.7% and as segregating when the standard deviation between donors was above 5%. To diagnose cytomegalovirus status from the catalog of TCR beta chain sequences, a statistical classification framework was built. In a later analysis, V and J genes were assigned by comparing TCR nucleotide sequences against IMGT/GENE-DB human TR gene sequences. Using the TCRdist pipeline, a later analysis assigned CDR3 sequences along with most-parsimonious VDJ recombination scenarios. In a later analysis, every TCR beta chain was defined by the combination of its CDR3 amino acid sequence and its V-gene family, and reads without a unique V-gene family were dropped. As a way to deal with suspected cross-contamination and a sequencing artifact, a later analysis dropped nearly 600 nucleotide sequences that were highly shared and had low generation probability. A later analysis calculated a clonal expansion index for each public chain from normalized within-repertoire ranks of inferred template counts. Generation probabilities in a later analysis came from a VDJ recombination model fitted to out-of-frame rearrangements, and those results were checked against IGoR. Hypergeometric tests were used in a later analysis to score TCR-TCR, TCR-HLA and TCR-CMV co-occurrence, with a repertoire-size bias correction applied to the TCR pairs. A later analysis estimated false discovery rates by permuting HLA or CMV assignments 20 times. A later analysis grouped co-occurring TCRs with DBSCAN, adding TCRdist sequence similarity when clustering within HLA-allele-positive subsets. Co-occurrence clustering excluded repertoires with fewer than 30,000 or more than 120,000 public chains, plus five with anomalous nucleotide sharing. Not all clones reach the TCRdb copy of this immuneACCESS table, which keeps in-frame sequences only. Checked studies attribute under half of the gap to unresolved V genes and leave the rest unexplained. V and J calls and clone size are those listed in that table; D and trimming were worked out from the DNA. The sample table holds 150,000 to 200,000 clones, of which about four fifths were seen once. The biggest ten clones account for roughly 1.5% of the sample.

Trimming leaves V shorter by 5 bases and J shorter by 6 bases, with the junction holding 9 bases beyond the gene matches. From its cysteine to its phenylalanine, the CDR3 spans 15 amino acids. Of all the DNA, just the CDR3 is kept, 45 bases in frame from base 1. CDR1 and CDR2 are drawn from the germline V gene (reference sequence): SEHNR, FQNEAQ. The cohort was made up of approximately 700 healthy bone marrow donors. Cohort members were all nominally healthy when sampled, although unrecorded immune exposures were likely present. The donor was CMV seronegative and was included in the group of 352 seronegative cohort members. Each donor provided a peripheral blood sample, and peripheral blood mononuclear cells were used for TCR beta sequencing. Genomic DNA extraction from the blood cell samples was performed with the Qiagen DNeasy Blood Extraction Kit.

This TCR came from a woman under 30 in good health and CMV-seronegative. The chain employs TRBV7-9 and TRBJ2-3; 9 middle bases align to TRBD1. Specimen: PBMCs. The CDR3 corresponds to CASSTRGQGTDTQYF. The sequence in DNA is TGTGCCAGCAGCACCCGGGGACAGGGAACGGATACGCAGTATTTT.